Listed below are T cell receptor beta chains from one sample, sequenced in a study of T cells in Graves' hyperthyroidism and ophthalmopathy. TCRdb processed the multiplex PCR reads anew with MiXCR; each CDR3 protein has one entry. The data show about 560,000 distinct CDR3 sequences, about 45% seen once. The sample was peripheral blood or thyroid tissue (not recorded which). The origin of the receptors is a woman younger than 30 with Graves' hyperthyroidism. CDR3s include the opening cysteine and the closing phenylalanine or tryptophan. A D gene is named only where the DNA matches it firmly. Clone size, where shown, is once, few, many, or a class for clones that have expanded.

CDR3: CASSNRDLGLPQHF
DNA: TGTGCCAGCAGCAATCGGGACTTGGGACTGCCCCAGCATTTT
size: few
V: TRBV2
J: TRBJ1-5
D: -

CDR3: CSARARAGSYGFYGYTF
DNA: TGCAGTGCTAGAGCTAGGGCAGGGAGTTATGGGTTCTATGGCTACACCTTC
size: -
V: TRBV20-1
J: TRBJ1-2
D: -

CDR3: CATSSHWGKETRYF
DNA: TGTGCCACCAGTAGTCATTGGGGGAAAGAGACCCGGTACTTC
size: -
V: TRBV15
J: TRBJ2-5
D: -

CDR3: CSARVDSQNTEAFF
DNA: TGCAGTGCTAGGGTAGACAGCCAAAACACTGAAGCTTTCTTT
size: -
V: TRBV20-1
J: TRBJ1-1
D: -

CDR3: CASSYEPTSYEQYF
DNA: TGTGCCAGCAGTTACGAGCCCACCTCCTACGAGCAGTACTTC
size: few
V: TRBV6-5
J: TRBJ2-7
D: -

CDR3: CASSLAPGTGLETQYF
DNA: TGTGCCAGCAGCTTAGCTCCCGGGACAGGTTTGGAGACCCAGTACTTC
size: -
V: TRBV7-2
J: TRBJ2-5
D: TRBD1

CDR3: CASARIDRINQPQHF
DNA: TGTGCCAGCGCCCGCATCGACAGAATCAATCAGCCCCAGCATTTT
size: few
V: TRBV2
J: TRBJ1-5
D: -

CDR3: CASSLVLGTSGYNSPLHF
DNA: TGTGCCAGCAGCTTAGTCCTCGGGACATCCGGTTATAATTCACCCCTCCACTTT
size: many
V: TRBV7-8
J: TRBJ1-6
D: -

CDR3: CASSAGGSGDEQYF
DNA: TGTGCCAGTAGTGCGGGAGGATCGGGAGACGAGCAGTACTTC
size: few
V: TRBV7-3
J: TRBJ2-7
D: TRBD2

CDR3: CASSATLDLNEKLFF
DNA: TGTGCCAGCAGCGCGACGTTAGACCTTAATGAAAAACTGTTTTTT
size: few
V: TRBV7-8
J: TRBJ1-4
D: -

CDR3: CASRIGAGTTGTQYF
DNA: TGTGCCAGCAGAATAGGGGCTGGGACCACCGGTACCCAGTACTTC
size: many
V: TRBV7-2
J: TRBJ2-5
D: -

CDR3: CASSYRVDTDTQYF
DNA: TGTGCCAGCAGTTACAGGGTAGACACAGATACGCAGTATTTT
size: -
V: TRBV2
J: TRBJ2-3
D: -

CDR3: CASSSDRGFSGNTIYF
DNA: TGTGCCAGCAGTTCAGACAGGGGGTTCTCTGGAAACACCATATATTTT
size: few
V: TRBV25-1
J: TRBJ1-3
D: TRBD1

CDR3: CASSERRGRTGELFF
DNA: TGTGCCAGCAGTGAACGGCGGGGCAGGACCGGGGAGCTGTTTTTT
size: -
V: TRBV2
J: TRBJ2-2
D: -

CDR3: CSLIPGWYGYTF
DNA: TGCAGCTTAATTCCGGGGTGGTATGGCTACACCTTC
size: -
V: TRBV29-1
J: TRBJ1-2
D: -

CDR3: CSVRPMTGSEKLFF
DNA: TGCAGTGTTAGACCGATGACAGGAAGTGAAAAACTGTTTTTT
size: few
V: TRBV20-1
J: TRBJ1-4
D: -

CDR3: CASSLSAPETQYF
DNA: TGTGCCAGCAGCTTATCTGCTCCCGAGACCCAGTACTTC
size: many
V: TRBV7-2
J: TRBJ2-5
D: -

CDR3: CASSLGVGTYEQYF
DNA: TGTGCCAGCAGCTTAGGTGTCGGTACCTACGAGCAGTACTTC
size: -
V: TRBV11-2
J: TRBJ2-7
D: -

CDR3: CASTLKGGNTEAFF
DNA: TGTGCCAGCACCCTAAAAGGGGGGAACACTGAAGCTTTCTTT
size: -
V: TRBV25-1
J: TRBJ1-1
D: -

CDR3: CASSLKDSGNTGELFF
DNA: TGTGCCAGCAGTCTTAAGGACAGCGGTAACACCGGGGAGCTGTTTTTT
size: few
V: TRBV25-1
J: TRBJ2-2
D: -

CDR3: CATKFGGRANYGYTF
DNA: TGTGCCACCAAGTTCGGTGGGAGGGCGAACTATGGCTACACCTTC
size: few
V: TRBV15
J: TRBJ1-2
D: -

CDR3: CAWSVAGGGTEAFF
DNA: TGTGCCTGGAGTGTCGCCGGGGGAGGCACTGAAGCTTTCTTT
size: -
V: TRBV7-2
J: TRBJ1-1
D: -

CDR3: CASSEQGSSNEKLFF
DNA: TGTGCCAGCAGTGAACAGGGTTCGTCTAATGAAAAACTGTTTTTT
size: -
V: TRBV2
J: TRBJ1-4
D: -

CDR3: CASSSHRSEQYF
DNA: TGTGCCAGCAGTTCACATCGGTCCGAGCAGTACTTC
size: -
V: TRBV6-5
J: TRBJ2-7
D: -

CDR3: CASSTGTAIYEQYF
DNA: TGTGCCAGTAGTACCGGGACAGCAATTTACGAGCAGTACTTC
size: few
V: TRBV19
J: TRBJ2-7
D: TRBD1

CDR3: CASSPLKGKETQYF
DNA: TGTGCCAGCAGCCCCTTAAAGGGGAAGGAGACCCAGTACTTC
size: -
V: TRBV7-6
J: TRBJ2-5
D: -